This T cell receptor (beta chain) comes out of a study of T cell repertoires in cytomegalovirus infection. The wider study: Recently identified HLA-C-restricted and well-studied HLA-B-restricted CMV epitopes were used. Based on public TCR beta signatures, there were indications of CMV infection and of a matching HLA type. Study-level results: HLA-C-restricted CMV-specific TCR beta clonotypes prevailed in the ex vivo response. Summed public TCR beta family frequency identified CMV carriers bearing the relevant HLA.

MiXCR, run by TCRdb on the reads, gives a single entry per CDR3 protein. The data show about 150,000 distinct CDR3 sequences, over 30% seen once. This CDR3 contains 14 residues. Germline V gene lookup returns CDR1 MNHEY and CDR2 SVGEGT. The germline V and J ends were trimmed by 6 bases and 1 base, with 12 bases remaining between them. This clonotype was counted many times. Its antigen remains unknown. Material: CD8+ T cells from cultured PBMCs, obtained from culture after CMV antigen stimulation. This TCR was sampled from a human donor in good health (CMV status not recorded). Some clones in this sample may be carry-over from other donors' samples. The chain carries TRBV6-2 or TRBV6-3 and TRBJ1-1; weak D call: TRBD1 (6 bases). The chain's CDR3 is CASREDRQNTEAFF. In DNA, the CDR3 is TGTGCCAGCAGAGAAGACAGGCAGAACACTGAAGCTTTCTTT.